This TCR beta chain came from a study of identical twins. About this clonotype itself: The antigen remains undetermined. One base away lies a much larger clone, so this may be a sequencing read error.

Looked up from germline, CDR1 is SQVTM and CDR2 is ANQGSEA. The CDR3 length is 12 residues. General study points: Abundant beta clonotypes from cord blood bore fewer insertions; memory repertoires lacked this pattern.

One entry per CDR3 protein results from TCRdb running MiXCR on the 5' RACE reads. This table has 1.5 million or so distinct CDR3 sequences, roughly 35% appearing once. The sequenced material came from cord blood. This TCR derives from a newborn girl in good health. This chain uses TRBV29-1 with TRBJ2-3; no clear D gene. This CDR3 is CSVESWADTRYF. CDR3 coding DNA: TGCAGCGTTGAAAGTTGGGCAGATACGCGGTATTTT.